The 17 T cell receptor beta chains reported below all come from one sample, sequenced in a study of cytomegalovirus exposure and HLA in healthy donors. The PCR ran on 60 Vbeta and 13 Jbeta primers. Measured with immunoSEQ multiplex PCR; TCRdb has only the in-frame clones, and not every one. In the table there are around 130,000 clones, 70% to 80% of which are singletons. The sequencing input was PBMCs. The receptors here all came from a man between 18 and 29 years old in good health and CMV-seronegative.

This clone was seen a few times. The CDR3 sequence is CASSAGTGDRAQHF. The CDR3 nucleotides are TGTGCCAGCAGCGCCGGGACAGGCGATCGGGCCCAGCATTTT. The chain employs TRBV7-9 and TRBJ1-5; TRBD1 matches at 8 bases. The CDR3 sequence is 14 residues long. The trim removed 5 bases at V and 11 bases at J, leaving 11 bases unmatched. The germline gives CDR1 SEHNR, CDR2 FQNEAQ (reference sequence). The full variable domain, its missing parts supplied by reference TRBV7-9 and TRBJ1-5, is DTGVSQNPRHKITKRGQNVTFRCDPISEHNRLYWYRQTLGQGPEFLTYFQNEAQLEKSRLLSDRFSAERPKGSFSTLEIQRTEQGDSAMYLCASSAGTGDRAQHFGDGTRLSIL.

The chain is built from TRBV28 and TRBJ2-5, with TRBD2 matching 7 bases. The CDR3 has 17 amino acids. Germline CDR1 reads MDHEN; CDR2 reads SYDVKM. The ends lost 2 bases at V and 1 base at J; junction bases unmatched: 10. Written as DNA, the CDR3 is TGTGCCAGCAGTTTAGTTGAGGCGGGGGTTCTCCAAGAGACCCAGTACTTC. Protein: CASSLVEAGVLQETQYF.

The genes are TRBV9 and TRBJ2-5; 9 bases fit TRBD2. The trim removed 2 bases at V and 4 bases at J, leaving 9 bases unmatched. The germline gives CDR1 SGDLS, CDR2 YYNGEE. The CDR3 length is 16 residues. The CDR3 loop is CASSVGLAGKAETQYF. CDR3 bases: TGTGCCAGCAGCGTTGGGCTAGCGGGAAAAGCAGAGACCCAGTACTTC.

This chain links TRBV5-4 with TRBJ2-7; D may be TRBD2 (7 bases). Per germline, CDR1 SGHNT and CDR2 YYREEE (reference sequence). V lost 4 bases, J lost 4 bases, and 18 bases lay in between. The CDR3 extends over 15 amino acids. For the CDR3, the DNA is TGTGCCAGCAGCCGGGGGCCTACTAGCGCGTACGAGCAGTACGTC. This translates into CASSRGPTSAYEQYV.

This chain connects TRBV9 to TRBJ2-1; 7 bases map to TRBD2. From germline, CDR1 is SGDLS and CDR2 YYNGEE. V trimming: 0 bases; J trimming: 5 bases; junction bases outside the gene matches: 5. The CDR3 spans 15 residues. CDR3 sequence (DNA): TGTGCCAGCAGCGTAGACCAGCGGGACGACAATGAGCAGTTCTTC. This sequence encodes CASSVDQRDDNEQFF.

The chain has TRBV27 and TRBJ2-2; 7 positions match TRBD2. The V gene's germline CDR1 is MNHEY and CDR2 SMNVEV (reference sequence). There are 13 residues in the CDR3. Trimming removed 4 bases from V and 7 bases from J; junction bases left unmatched: 3. CDR3 nucleotide sequence: TGTGCCAGCAGTTATCGGGAGGACGGGGAGCTGTTTTTT. This translates into CASSYREDGELFF.

This chain links TRBV2 with TRBJ2-1, with 13 bases fitting TRBD2. The J segment lost 12 bases and the V segment lost 4 bases, leaving 9 bases of the junction unmatched. Germline lookup yields CDR1 SNHLY and CDR2 FYNNEI. The CDR3 sequence is 15 residues long. The CDR3 DNA reads TGTGCCAGCAGTGGGACTAGCGGGAGTATCAAGAGGCAGTTCTTC. It yields the protein CASSGTSGSIKRQFF.

The chain carries TRBV4-1 and TRBJ1-6; D not certain. V lost 1 base and J 9 bases, leaving 7 bases between the germline ends. Germline lookup yields CDR1 MGHRA and CDR2 YSYEKL. The CDR3 is made up of 13 amino acids. The CDR3 DNA follows: TGCGCCAGCAGCCAAGGAGGAAGTTCACCCCTCCACTTT. Protein sequence: CASSQGGSSPLHF.

This clone occurred once. The CDR3 DNA sequence: TGTGCCAGCAGTGGACAGGGTGGAGAGACCCAGTACTTC. Translated, it gives CASSGQGGETQYF. This chain uses TRBV6-1 with TRBJ2-5; 7 bases match TRBD1. Germline assignment: CDR1 MNHNS and CDR2 SASEGT. The CDR3 length is 13 residues. V shed 4 bases and J 4 bases; nucleotides not matched to a gene: 3.

The V gene is TRBV27, the J gene TRBJ2-5; the match to TRBD1 covers 9 bases. Germline V gene sequence: CDR1 MNHEY, CDR2 SMNVEV (reference sequence). V trimming: 5 bases; J trimming: 0 bases; junction bases outside the gene matches: 4. CDR3 length: 15 amino acids. The CDR3 DNA is TGTGCCAGCAGTCTCGGGGACAGGGACCAAGAGACCCAGTACTTC. Protein: CASSLGDRDQETQYF.

The chain recombines TRBV6-1 with TRBJ2-2; 8 bases align to TRBD1. V lost 2 bases and J lost 4; bases outside the gene matches: 3. The CDR3 extends over 15 amino acids. CDR1 and CDR2 (germline): MNHNS, SASEGT. The CDR3 is CASSENRGSTGELFF. DNA for the CDR3: TGTGCCAGCAGTGAAAACAGGGGGTCCACCGGGGAGCTGTTTTTT.

This clone has just one count. The chain uses TRBV29-1 and TRBJ2-1; D unclear. V was trimmed by 2 bases and J by 4 bases, leaving 21 bases between them. CDR1 SQVTM and CDR2 ANQGSEA come from the germline V gene. CDR3 length: 17 amino acids. The CDR3 DNA is TGCAGCGTTGAATCCCCTAGTTTTGGCGGAGTTTACAATGAGCAGTTCTTC. Translating gives CSVESPSFGGVYNEQFF.

This clone was recorded only once. The chain links TRBV19 to TRBJ2-5, with D maybe TRBD2 (6 bases). Germline V lookup: CDR1 LNHDA, CDR2 SQIVND (reference sequence). Trimming took off 6 bases at V and 5 bases at J, with 19 bases between the two ends. This CDR3 contains 15 residues. CDR3 sequence: CASRGGGTATETQYF. CDR3 DNA sequence: TGTGCCAGTAGGGGGGGTGGTACGGCGACGGAGACCCAGTACTTC.

This clone was seen only a few times. J is TRBJ2-5 and V is TRBV7-9; the match to TRBD2 covers 15 bases. Losses at the gene ends were 5 bases for V and 12 bases for J; bases not matched to a gene: 10. The CDR3 covers 15 residues. Germline CDR1 is SEHNR and CDR2 is FQNEAQ (reference sequence). The chain's CDR3 is CASSPSGTSGRHKYF. The CDR3 DNA reads as TGTGCCAGCAGCCCCTCCGGGACTAGCGGGAGGCACAAGTACTTC.

This CDR3 reads CASSQDKQVGETQYF. The CDR3 DNA reads as TGTGCCAGCAGCCAAGATAAACAGGTTGGGGAGACCCAGTACTTC. The chain combines TRBV4-2 with TRBJ2-5; D possibly corresponds to TRBD1 (5 bases). Trimming pared 0 bases from V and 5 bases from J, leaving 13 bases between. The CDR3 sequence is 15 residues long. Per the germline V gene, CDR1 is LGHNA and CDR2 is YNFKEQ.

CDR3 protein: CASMVSDSLGNTIYF. DNA for the CDR3: TGTGCCAGCATGGTGTCGGACTCGCTCGGAAACACCATATATTTT. The rearrangement joins TRBV2 to TRBJ1-3, with D unresolved. In germline, CDR1 is SNHLY, CDR2 FYNNEI. V was clipped by 7 bases and J by 4 bases, with 17 bases between them. The length of the CDR3 is 15 residues. Using reference TRBV2 and TRBJ1-3 for the parts outside the CDR3, the full variable domain is EPEVTQTPSHQVTQMGQEVILRCVPISNHLYFYWYRQILGQKVEFLVSFYNNEISEKSEIFDDQFSVERPDGSNFTLKIRSTKLEDSAMYFCASMVSDSLGNTIYFGEGSWLTVV.

This clone showed up just once. This rearrangement joins TRBV7-3 to TRBJ2-1; 7 nucleotides align to TRBD1. The V segment lost 1 base and the J segment 5 bases; nucleotides outside the gene matches: 11. This CDR3 spans 17 amino acids. Germline V lookup: CDR1 SGHTA, CDR2 FQGTGA. Here the CDR3 reads CASSLKGLGQLNNEQFF. In DNA form, the CDR3 reads TGTGCCAGCAGCTTAAAAGGGTTGGGACAGCTCAACAATGAGCAGTTCTTC.